This T cell receptor beta chain was recorded in a study of cytomegalovirus exposure and HLA in healthy donors. The study, taken as a whole, reports: In vitro assays verified that a few CMV-associated chains recognized CMV antigens specifically. Links to common viral pathogens appeared, in a later analysis, for several of the most significant clusters. The study reported that TCR beta sequences accurately predicted HLA-A and HLA-B alleles in most subjects.

As concerns this clone: Its antigen is unknown.

Per germline, CDR1 SGHDN and CDR2 FVKESK. Trimming took 6 bases from V and 0 from J, leaving 13 bases between them. This CDR3 region has 15 residues. Primers included in the PCR were 60 Vbeta and 13 Jbeta primers. TCRdb's table, derived via immunoSEQ multiplex PCR, lists solely in-frame clones and lacks some. The data show 110,000 to 150,000 clones, with about 84% seen just once and around 2.5% held by the top ten. This receptor was identified in a woman between 18 and 29 years old in good health and CMV-seropositive. This chain connects TRBV14 to TRBJ2-3; D gene ambiguous. Source material: PBMCs. CDR3 nucleotide sequence: TGTGCCAGCAGGCCTTCAGTCCCCAGCACAGATACGCAGTATTTT. Translated, it gives CASRPSVPSTDTQYF.